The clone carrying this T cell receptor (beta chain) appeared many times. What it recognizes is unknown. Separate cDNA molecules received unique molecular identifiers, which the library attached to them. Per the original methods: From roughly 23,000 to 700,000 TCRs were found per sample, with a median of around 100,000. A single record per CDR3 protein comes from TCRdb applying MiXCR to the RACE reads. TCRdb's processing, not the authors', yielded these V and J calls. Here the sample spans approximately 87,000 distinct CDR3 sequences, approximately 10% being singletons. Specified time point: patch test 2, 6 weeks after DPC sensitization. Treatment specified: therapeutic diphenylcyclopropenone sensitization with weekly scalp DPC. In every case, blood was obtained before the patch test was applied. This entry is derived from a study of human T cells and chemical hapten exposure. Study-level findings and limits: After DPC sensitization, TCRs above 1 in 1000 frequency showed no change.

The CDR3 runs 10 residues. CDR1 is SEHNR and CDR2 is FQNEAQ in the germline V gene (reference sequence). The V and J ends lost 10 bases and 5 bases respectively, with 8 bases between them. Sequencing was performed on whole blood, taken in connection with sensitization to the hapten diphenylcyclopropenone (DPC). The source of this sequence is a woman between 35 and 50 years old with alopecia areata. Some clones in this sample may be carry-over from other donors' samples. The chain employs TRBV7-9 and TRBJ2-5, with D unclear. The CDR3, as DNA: TGTGCCACATTAAAGGAGACCCAGTACTTC. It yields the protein CATLKETQYF.